Sequencing of this T cell receptor beta chain was carried out in a study of T cell repertoires in aging, cancer and after chemotherapy (dated by TCRdb to between 2018 and 2020). Looking at the study overall: Donors spanned six age groups from 30 or younger to 70 or older, with at least three individuals per group. The study profiled peripheral blood TCR beta repertoires from healthy donors and cancer patients to examine immunoaging and T cell reconstitution after chemotherapy. A cohort of 220 or so cancer patients (94 with hematological and some 120 with solid cancers) was assembled, and 100 or so healthy donors were included as a reference group. In the hematological group, paired pre- and post-chemotherapy samples were obtained from chronic lymphocytic leukemia patients treated with fludarabine- or bendamustine-based regimens. The full dataset contained several million TCR reads. Overall results and qualifications from the work: In both cancer cohorts, median generation probability rose over the chemotherapy interval, which suggests that the repertoire was reconstituted through rebound thymic output. According to the authors, the repertoire data do not permit conclusions about immunological memory after chemotherapy. Hematological cancer patients had infiltration of lymphoid organs, and this infiltration may itself impair thymic emigration or peripheral T cell expansion. Significantly lower blood TCR diversity and higher clonality were observed in untreated patients with hematological or solid cancers than in age-matched healthy donors. In healthy donors, the decline in TCR diversity with age was mainly explained by loss of richness, whereas in cancer patients loss of evenness was also found to contribute.

Multiplex touch-down PCR with a mixed TRB-A/B primer pool was used to amplify rearranged TRB sequences covering the V, D and J segments. Illumina adapters and sample indices were attached to the amplicons in two consecutive PCR reactions using Phusion HS II polymerase. After gel purification with the NucleoSpin Gel and PCR Clean-up kit, the amplicons were checked using Qubit and an Agilent 2100 Bioanalyzer. The libraries were sequenced on an Illumina MiSeq with 600-cycle, single-indexed, paired-end runs. The authors' analysis ran thus. MiXCR versions 2.12 and 3.0.5 were used to process TRB sequences. A clone was defined as each unique CDR3 nucleotide sequence, and only productive sequences supported by at least two reads were kept. Repertoire metrics included Shannon diversity, evenness, clonality (one minus evenness), and alpha-parameterized diversity profiles from alpha 0 to 5. The IGoR algorithm was used to calculate generation probabilities for clones in the paired samples taken before and after chemotherapy. TCRdb cleaned the public reads at Q25 with fastp, built clones with MiXCR and kept in-frame beta chains. When rows share a CDR3 protein, they turn into one entry using the most common DNA and genes. The V and J calls here are based on TCRdb, not the publication. This sample gives 3,500 to 5,000 distinct CDR3 sequences in total; roughly two fifths of them show up just once. The leading ten clones occupy more than 3% of the sample.

Based on the germline V gene (reference sequence), the CDR1 and CDR2 sequences are SGHKS and YYEKEE. V ends up 0 bases short and J 4 bases short, with an unmatched junction base count of 6. The CDR3 contains 15 residues, cysteine and phenylalanine counted. The retained sequence is limited to the CDR3, 45 bases, with the frame set at the first base. About this clonotype itself: No cognate antigen has been identified for it. No base qualities exist here, and no much larger clone lies one base off it.

Genomic DNA extracted from peripheral blood, rather than sorted cells or RNA, was used as the source for amplification of TCR beta rearrangements. The clonotype originates from a human donor with a blood cancer. Source material: blood. In this chain, TRBV5-5 is recombined with TRBJ2-5, with 7 bases aligning to TRBD2. The CDR3 has the sequence CASSLGLASGETQYF. The nucleotides are TGTGCCAGCAGCTTGGGACTAGCTTCAGGAGAGACCCAGTACTTC.